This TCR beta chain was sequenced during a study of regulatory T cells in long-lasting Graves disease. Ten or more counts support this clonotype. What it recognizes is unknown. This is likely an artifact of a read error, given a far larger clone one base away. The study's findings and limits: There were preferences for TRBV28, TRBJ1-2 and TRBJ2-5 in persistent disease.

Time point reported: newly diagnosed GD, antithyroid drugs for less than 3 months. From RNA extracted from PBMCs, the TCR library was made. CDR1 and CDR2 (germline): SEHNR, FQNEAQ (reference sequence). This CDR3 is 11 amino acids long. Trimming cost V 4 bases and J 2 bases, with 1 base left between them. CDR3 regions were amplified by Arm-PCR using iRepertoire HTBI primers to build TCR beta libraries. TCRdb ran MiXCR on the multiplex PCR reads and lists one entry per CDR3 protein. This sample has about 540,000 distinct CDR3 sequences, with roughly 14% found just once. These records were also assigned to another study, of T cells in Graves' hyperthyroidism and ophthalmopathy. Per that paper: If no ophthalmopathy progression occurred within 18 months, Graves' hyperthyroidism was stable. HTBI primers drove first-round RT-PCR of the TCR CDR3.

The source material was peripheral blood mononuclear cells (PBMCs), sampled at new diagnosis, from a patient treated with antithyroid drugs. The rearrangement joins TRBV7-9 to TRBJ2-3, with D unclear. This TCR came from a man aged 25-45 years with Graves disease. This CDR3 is CASSYTDTQYF. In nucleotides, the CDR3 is TGTGCCAGCAGCTACACAGATACGCAGTATTTT. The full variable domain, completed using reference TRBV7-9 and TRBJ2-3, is DTGVSQNPRHKITKRGQNVTFRCDPISEHNRLYWYRQTLGQGPEFLTYFQNEAQLEKSRLLSDRFSAERPKGSFSTLEIQRTEQGDSAMYLCASSYTDTQYFGPGTRLTVL.